The clone carrying this T cell receptor (beta chain) was found many times. Its antigen is not identified. In TCRdb, the 5' RACE reads were re-called with MiXCR into one record per CDR3 protein. The repertoire holds around 220,000 distinct CDR3 sequences, with more than 9% as singletons. The data originate from a study of identical twins. Study-wide results and caveats: Cord blood beta clonotypes present at high abundance carried fewer insertions; no such pattern appeared in memory repertoires. Possibly, invariant MAIT and iNKT cells partly confounded zero-insertion analyses. Conclusions were drawn cross-sectionally by statistical analysis, without following the same donors.

The germline CDR1 and CDR2 sequences are SGHDT and YYEEEE. V was shortened by 4 bases and J by 2 bases, with 6 bases between the two germline ends. The CDR3 sequence is 12 residues long. The chain combines TRBV5-6 with TRBJ1-1; the D is unclear. The sequenced sample consisted of memory T cells sorted from blood. This TCR was recovered from a man aged 45-65 years in good health. CDR3 loop: CASSLPNTEAFF. The CDR3 DNA is TGTGCCAGCAGCCTACCTAACACTGAAGCTTTCTTT.